This entry concerns a single T cell receptor (beta chain). In the original workflow: Amplifying reference gene primers gave estimates of nucleated cell counts. Profiled with immunoSEQ multiplex PCR; TCRdb holds only in-frame clones, not every one. V, J and clone size are those of that table, while D and trimming were read from the DNA. The profile shows roughly 400,000 clones, roughly 87% of them singletons. Recovered status applied to Cohort 3 donors who had two consecutive negative PCRs. It also applied to those with clearance or with symptom resolution. This sample is part of a study of blood T cell repertoires in COVID-19. Whole-study context: The cDNA or gDNA used as material had been derived from T cells, B-cell-depleted T cells, or PBMCs.

This CDR3 is 15 amino acids long. Germline CDR1 reads PRHDT; CDR2 reads FYEKMQ (reference sequence). Trimming took off 6 bases at V and 1 base at J, with 15 bases between the two ends. The chain joins TRBV13 to TRBJ1-2, with a tentative D call TRBD1 (5 bases). This TCR came from a man younger than 35 who had recovered from COVID-19. The sequencing input was PBMCs or T cells enriched from blood (not recorded which). The CDR3 DNA reads as TGTGCCAGCAGGCCCGGACAAGGAAATAACTATGGCTACACCTTC. It yields the protein CASRPGQGNNYGYTF.